This T cell receptor beta chain was sequenced during a study of metastatic and nonmetastatic thyroid tumors. As for the study in general: Malignant and benign thyroid patients had repertoires compared in peripheral blood and tumor or nodule tissue. Study findings and constraints: For both blood and tumor, malignant thyroid tumors reportedly showed significantly higher TCR beta diversity than benign nodules did.

Germline V gene data show CDR1 as MNHEY and CDR2 as SVGEGT. The CDR3 spans 12 residues. Trimming cost V 6 bases and J 4 bases, with 7 bases left between them. All patients were untreated before thyroid surgery. TCRdb re-processed the PCR reads through MiXCR. The sample lists some 41,000 clones, around an eighth occurring once. This clone was counted many times. Antigen unknown. The J gene is TRBJ1-5, the V gene TRBV6-2 or TRBV6-3; D gene uncertain. Sequenced material: blood. This clonotype originated in a female donor with papillary thyroid cancer or a benign thyroid nodule (not recorded which). Some clones in this sample may be carry-over from other donors' samples. As DNA, the CDR3 is TGTGCCAGCAGCCTAAGTAATCAGCCCCAGCATTTT. It encodes CASSLSNQPQHF.